Listed below are T cell receptor beta chains from one sample, sequenced in a study of PD-1 blockade in mismatch repair-deficient tumors. Generated by immunoSEQ multiplex PCR, the TCRdb table keeps only in-frame clones and is missing some. The data show just under 65,000 clones, around 89% seen once. This specimen consisted of peripheral blood, obtained 52 weeks after starting pembrolizumab. These receptors were collected from an adult with mismatch repair-deficient cancer. The CDR3 runs from the conserved cysteine through the conserved F or W. The D gene is left open where the match is weak. Clone size is given for some rows only: seen once, a few or many times, or a class if the clone is expanded.

V: TRBV5-6
J: TRBJ2-5
D: .
size: .
DNA: TGTGCCAGCAGCTTGTTGGGACTAACCAGGGGGACCCAGTACTTC
CDR3: CASSLLGLTRGTQYF

V: TRBV7-2
J: TRBJ2-7
D: TRBD1
size: .
DNA: TGTGCCAGCAGCCAACTCATTAGACAGGGGGCATGGGAGCAGTACTTC
CDR3: CASSQLIRQGAWEQYF

V: TRBV28
J: TRBJ2-3
D: TRBD2
size: .
DNA: TGTGCCAGCAGTTTATTCGGAGCGGGAAGCACAGATACGCAGTATTTT
CDR3: CASSLFGAGSTDTQYF

V: TRBV30
J: TRBJ2-5
D: TRBD1
size: few
DNA: TGTGCCTGGAGTGGGAACAGGGGCGAAGAGACCCAGTACTTC
CDR3: CAWSGNRGEETQYF

V: TRBV11-3
J: TRBJ2-7
D: TRBD2
size: .
DNA: TGTGCCAGCAGCTTATCGGGACTAGCGGGAGGCCAACCATCCTACGAGCAGTACTTC
CDR3: CASSLSGLAGGQPSYEQYF

V: TRBV5-1
J: TRBJ2-7
D: TRBD2
size: few
DNA: TGCGCCAGCAGCCATGTAGCGGGAGAGCTCCCCTACGAGCAGTACTTC
CDR3: CASSHVAGELPYEQYF

V: TRBV6-5
J: TRBJ2-1
D: TRBD2
size: .
DNA: TGTGCCAGCAGTTACTCGAGACTAGCCCGGTCGGGGGAGCAGTTCTTC
CDR3: CASSYSRLARSGEQFF

V: TRBV9
J: TRBJ2-7
D: TRBD2
size: .
DNA: TGTGCCAGCAGCGTTAGCGGGAGGCCCACTGGCGAGCAGTACTTC
CDR3: CASSVSGRPTGEQYF

V: TRBV9
J: TRBJ2-7
D: TRBD2
size: .
DNA: TGTGCCAGCAGCCCCGTGGGGGGGTATCGCGAGCAGTACTTC
CDR3: CASSPVGGYREQYF

V: TRBV5-1
J: TRBJ2-7
D: TRBD1
size: .
DNA: TGCGCCAGCAGCTTCCCCGACAGGGACGAGCAGTACTTC
CDR3: CASSFPDRDEQYF

V: TRBV5-1
J: TRBJ2-2
D: TRBD2
size: once
DNA: TGCGCCAGCAGCCTCCGGACTAGCCCGACTACCACCGGGGAGCTGTTTTTT
CDR3: CASSLRTSPTTTGELFF

V: TRBV2
J: TRBJ1-2
D: .
size: .
DNA: TGTGCCAGCAGTGAAGGGGTGGGCCCTAACTATGGCTACACCTTC
CDR3: CASSEGVGPNYGYTF

V: TRBV5-1
J: TRBJ1-2
D: TRBD1
size: .
DNA: TGCGCCAGCAGCTTGGGGGACAGGGGCGCTGGCTACACCTTC
CDR3: CASSLGDRGAGYTF

V: TRBV19
J: TRBJ2-7
D: .
size: few
DNA: TGTGCCAGTAGTTTCAGACAGGAGTACGAGCAGTACTTC
CDR3: CASSFRQEYEQYF

V: TRBV7-3
J: TRBJ2-3
D: .
size: .
DNA: TGTGCCAGCAGCTTAGGGCGAGGAGGGGAGACAAGCACAGATACGCAGTATTTT
CDR3: CASSLGRGGETSTDTQYF

V: TRBV7-9
J: TRBJ2-7
D: TRBD2
size: .
DNA: TGTGCCAGCAGCTCGGGACTAGCGGGACCCTACGAGCAGTACTTC
CDR3: CASSSGLAGPYEQYF

V: TRBV7-3
J: TRBJ1-1
D: .
size: .
DNA: TGTGCCAGCTCAGGGGAGCCGAACACTGAAGCTTTCTTT
CDR3: CASSGEPNTEAFF